The present entry profiles one TCR beta chain with its context. Its matching antigen is unknown. Trimming took 7 bases from V and 0 from J, leaving 13 bases between them. Germline CDR1 is MDHEN and CDR2 is SYDVKM. CDR3 length: 15 amino acids. The data are from a study of T cell responses to AZD1222 COVID-19 vaccine. Study-wide results and caveats: The breadth and depth of Spike-specific TCRs increased once two AZD1222 doses had been given. Among those given AZD1222, only 6 or 7 were seropositive at baseline. Donor demographics were predominantly white British with a female majority; clonal diversity may be underestimated. Vaccine-related CD4 TCRs covered spike, predominating at 160-218 and 743-854.

Clones were sequenced by immunoSEQ multiplex PCR, and TCRdb holds only the in-frame ones, with some missing. The sample holds 130,000 or so clones, 75% to 95% seen once. The gene calls are TRBV28 and TRBJ1-5; D is unclear. Source: peripheral blood, taken 28 days after the second dose of the MenACWY control vaccine. This sequence originates from an adult who received the MenACWY meningococcal vaccine as a control. The CDR3 coding sequence is TGTGCCAGCATGCCAGCGAGTCGTAGCAATCAGCCCCAGCATTTT. The encoded protein is CASMPASRSNQPQHF.